Here is one T cell receptor beta chain with its context. The data were taken from a study of CD8 T cells in Susac syndrome. The CDR3 sequence is 16 residues long. Losses at the gene ends were 5 bases for V and 2 bases for J; bases not matched to a gene: 9. Looked up from germline, CDR1 is SEHNR and CDR2 is FQNEAQ (reference sequence). Random hexamers primed reverse transcription of 0.5 to 1 ug RNA. TCRdb used MiXCR to reprocess the immunoSEQ multiplex PCR reads, holding one entry per CDR3 protein. The sample yields approximately 210,000 distinct CDR3 sequences, approximately 94% seen once. Sequencing input: CD4+ T cells from PBMCs. This chain links TRBV7-9 with TRBJ2-3; 8 positions match TRBD2. The TCR sequence derives from a human donor with Susac syndrome. CDR3: CASSIIAGPNTDTQYF. The CDR3 nucleotides are TGTGCCAGCAGCATCATAGCGGGACCCAACACAGATACGCAGTATTTT.